What follows are 7 T cell receptor beta chains derived from one specimen sequenced in a study of blood T cell repertoires in COVID-19. Using immunoSEQ multiplex PCR, the repertoire was profiled, and TCRdb retains in-frame clones only, with some absent. The sample shows about 50,000 clones, around 88% of them seen only once. Sequenced input: peripheral blood. The receptors originated from a human donor in a cohort sampled during active COVID-19.

This chain joins TRBV30 and TRBJ1-6; possible D gene TRBD1, 6 bases. The germline V and J ends were trimmed by 3 bases and 5 bases, with 11 bases remaining between them. Germline V gives CDR1 GTSNPN, CDR2 SVGIG (reference sequence). This CDR3 region has 14 residues. CDR3 nucleotides: TGTGCCTGGAGAAGGGACACCAATAATTCACCCCTCCACTTT. Its protein is CAWRRDTNNSPLHF.

This chain connects TRBV2 to TRBJ1-2; the match to TRBD1 covers 9 bases. The J segment lost 0 bases and the V segment lost 7 bases, leaving 6 bases of the junction unmatched. The CDR3 sequence is 15 residues long. CDR1 is SNHLY and CDR2 is FYNNEI in the germline V gene. CDR3 DNA: TGTGCCAGCAACTCGGGGACAGGGTCTAACTATGGCTACACCTTC. Protein product: CASNSGTGSNYGYTF. Full variable domain (missing parts from reference TRBV2 and TRBJ1-2): EPEVTQTPSHQVTQMGQEVILRCVPISNHLYFYWYRQILGQKVEFLVSFYNNEISEKSEIFDDQFSVERPDGSNFTLKIRSTKLEDSAMYFCASNSGTGSNYGYTFGSGTRLTVV.

A remark on this clone: A junction end diverges from the germline sequence, so it may reflect a read error. The gene calls are TRBV27 and TRBJ2-1, with D maybe TRBD1 (6 bases). Germline-derived CDR1 and CDR2 are MNHEY and SMNVEV (reference sequence). The CDR3 sequence is 14 residues long. The CDR3 nucleotides are TGTGCCAGCTCGCAGGGGTACGGGGTTGGTGAGCGGTTCTTC. Translation: CASSQGYGVGERFF.

This clone was counted once. The chain joins TRBV29-1 to TRBJ1-2; the D gene is possibly TRBD1 (5 bases). Per the germline V gene, CDR1 is SQVTM and CDR2 is ANQGSEA. Between the trimmed V and J ends, which lost 2 bases and 4 bases, there was a span of 17 bases. This CDR3 region has 15 residues. The CDR3: CSVEIRQGHPYGYTF. In DNA form, the CDR3 reads TGCAGCGTTGAAATACGCCAAGGACACCCCTATGGCTACACCTTC.

The V gene is TRBV7-2, the J gene TRBJ2-2; 9 bases agree with TRBD2. The CDR3 spans 16 residues. The germline V gene encodes CDR1 SGHTA and CDR2 FQGNSA. The junction had 9 bases not matched to a gene; V was cut back by 2 bases and J by 8 bases. CDR3 sequence: CASSLNAQAGGGELFF. CDR3 DNA: TGTGCCAGCAGCTTAAACGCGCAAGCGGGAGGTGGGGAGCTGTTTTTT.

The V and J genes are TRBV4-3 and TRBJ1-2; possible D gene TRBD1, 5 bases. The CDR3 is made up of 14 amino acids. Trimming cost V 1 base and J 2 bases, with 8 bases left between them. Germline lookup yields CDR1 LGHNA and CDR2 YSLEER. CDR3 sequence: CASSQVRGNYGYTF. For the CDR3, the DNA is TGCGCCAGCAGCCAAGTAAGGGGAAACTATGGCTACACCTTC.

The rearrangement links TRBV7-2 to TRBJ1-2; 9 positions match TRBD1. After removal of 0 bases from V and 4 bases from J, the junction contained 3 bases not matched to a gene. CDR1 SGHTA and CDR2 FQGNSA come from the germline V gene. The CDR3 has 15 residues. This CDR3 reads CASSLALDRGYGYTF. CDR3 nucleotide sequence: TGTGCCAGCAGCTTAGCACTGGACAGGGGCTATGGCTACACCTTC. Filled out from reference TRBV7-2 and TRBJ1-2, the complete variable domain reads GAGVSQSPSNKVTEKGKDVELRCDPISGHTALYWYRQSLGQGLEFLIYFQGNSAPDKSGLPSDRFSAERTGGSVSTLTIQRTQQEDSAVYLCASSLALDRGYGYTFGSGTRLTVV.